This T cell receptor (beta chain) was identified in a study of human T cells and chemical hapten exposure (dated by TCRdb to about 2021). Background on the whole study: For sensitization, 2% DPC in acetone was applied to a roughly 2 cm by roughly 2 cm area of upper inner arm skin. Blood samples were taken from patients before sensitization (week 0) and then at 2, 6 and about 24 weeks after DPC sensitization. The patient cohort, mostly female, included alopecia areata with under or over 50% scalp involvement, alopecia totalis and alopecia universalis. Libraries were pooled for sequencing, and variation in per-sample TCR yields was attributed mainly to small differences in library volumes within the pool. Throughout the study period of roughly five months, patients also received therapeutic DPC doses to the scalp every week. For TCR sequencing, blood came from twenty-nine alopecia patients at anywhere from one to four time points (pre-sensitization, 2, 6 and 24 weeks). In alopecia patients, the study followed how the peripheral blood TCR repertoire changed in vivo over primary and secondary sensitization to diphenylcyclopropenone (DPC), a hapten. Patch testing on the upper back used Finn chambers containing 0.01% DPC, with scoring done after 6 days according to International Contact Dermatitis Research Group standards.

Study-wide conclusions, independent of this receptor: Significantly more large CDR3 similarity clusters were formed by expanded TCRs than by pre-sensitization or healthy control sets, consistent with antigen-driven responses. DPC sensitization did not change the number of TCRs with a frequency above 1 in 1000, and there was no evidence of changes in global repertoire structure. After repeated subsampling, changes were observed in the strength of the expansion versus patch-test correlation and in the threshold at which the correlation became significant. Patch test score was positively correlated with the number of PT1 expanded TCRs, with significance at thresholds 8, 16 and 32 but not at 4. All patients had alopecia, a presumed autoimmune disease, so their immune response might differ from that of healthy individuals.

On this clonotype itself: Its target antigen remains unknown. Base qualities were left out, and no much larger clone turns up one base away.

The CDR3 measures 16 amino acids from cysteine to phenylalanine. The DNA shown is the 48-base CDR3, in frame from base 1. V has 0 bases trimmed and J has 6 bases trimmed; junction bases matching no gene number 2. CDR1 and CDR2, per the germline V gene, are SGHRS and YFSETQ. The library relied on RACE. The reads were generated on a NextSeq 500. During library preparation, unique molecular identifiers were attached to individual cDNA molecules so that TCRs could be counted in a quantitative, reproducible way. Both TCR alpha and TCR beta chains were sequenced from each blood RNA sample. The paper's data handling went like this. The median number of TCRs per sample was over 85,000, ranging from 23,224 to 690,600. V, J and CDR3 annotation of the TCR reads was carried out using the Decombinator software suite. For the PS versus PT1 abundance plots, all samples were subsampled to the same number of TCRs (28,000). TCRs were defined as expanded if absent before sensitization and observed at least eight times at the 2-week time point. TCRdb reprocessed the public reads (quality trimming at Q25 with fastp, clone calling with MiXCR) and kept in-frame beta chains. Rows matching on CDR3 protein sequence are summarized as one entry with the most common DNA and genes. The V and J calls were not made by the authors but by TCRdb's processing. The sample table holds 65,000 to 85,000 distinct CDR3 sequences, of which 12% were seen once. Of the sample, about 3.5% falls within the top ten clones.

The time point label on this specimen signifies: patch test 1, 2 weeks after DPC sensitization. Per the publication, the treatment or condition label means: therapeutic diphenylcyclopropenone sensitization with weekly scalp DPC. Blood at each patch-test visit was drawn before the patch test was applied. Patients were considered eligible if aged 18 to 70, diagnosed with alopecia and deemed suitable for DPC therapy, and patients were excluded if pregnant. Unfractionated whole blood was collected in Tempus Blood RNA tubes, and total RNA was extracted from that blood. This receptor was obtained from a woman aged 60-75 years with alopecia areata. Some clones in this sample may be carry-over from other donors' samples. This sequence uses TRBV5-1 and TRBJ1-6; TRBD1 agrees with 11 junctional bases. The sequencing used whole blood, collected in connection with sensitization to the hapten diphenylcyclopropenone (DPC). The DNA sequence is given as TGCGCCAGCAGCTTGGAGGGACAGGGGGTTAATTCACCCCTCCACTTT. It encodes CASSLEGQGVNSPLHF.